This TCR beta chain was sequenced in a study of T cells after yellow fever vaccination (dated by TCRdb to about 2019). Regarding the study in general: Libraries from fractions with low cell numbers were prepared with the SMART-Seq v4 Ultra Low Input RNA kit. To follow T-cell clones before and after both primary and booster YFV17D yellow fever vaccination, bulk TCR alpha and beta repertoires underwent longitudinal sequencing. Two healthy male donors, one aged 18 to 30 and one aged 30 to 40 years, made up the cohort. Blood was collected at multiple timepoints before and after primary and secondary immunization, and bulk PBMC replicates and cell subsets were isolated. On the study overall, not on this receptor specifically: The secondary T-cell response was weaker than the primary response but faster, peaking on day 5 instead of day 15. FACS-sorted repertoires could contain abundant contaminating clonotypes from the bulk population, so computational filtering was required. Most clones expanded after primary vaccination (roughly 96% of CD4 and over 80% of CD8) were re-detected after the booster, suggesting that broad memory maintenance occurred. Only a couple of donors were included in the study, so the extent to which the findings can be generalized is limited. A small fraction of clonotypes showed up in both the CD4 and CD8 compartments, probably as a result of convergent recombination.

What the treatment or condition label conveys for this sample: live attenuated yellow fever vaccine strain. PBMCs were isolated from peripheral blood using a standard Ficoll-Paque protocol. CD4 and CD8 T-cell fractions were isolated with Dynabeads CD4 and CD8 positive selection kits. TriZol was used to extract RNA from bulk PBMCs, from CD4 and CD8 fractions, and from dextramer-positive and dextramer-negative fractions. This clonotype was counted ten times or more. Its binding antigen is unknown. Base qualities were left out, and no much larger clone turns up one base away. Based on the germline V gene, the CDR1 and CDR2 sequences are MDHEN and SYDVKM. Including cysteine and phenylalanine, the CDR3 has 14 amino acids. Only the CDR3 portion is preserved as DNA: 42 bases, with reading frame beginning at the first base. Cut back by 8 bases and 0 bases, the V and J ends lie 13 bases apart. Reads for this sample came from an Illumina NovaSeq 6000. Synthesis of TCR cDNA relied on 5'RACE template switching, a step that introduced a universal primer site along with unique molecular identifiers. Priming of cDNA synthesis was performed from both the TCR alpha and TCR beta constant segments. Libraries were amplified in two PCR steps, with sample barcodes and sequencing adapters added in the second step. Libraries were sequenced on Illumina HiSeq 2500 (2x100 bp) or NovaSeq (2x150 bp). The original pipeline was this. MIGEC handled demultiplexing of reads and collapsing into UMI consensus sequences, while MiXCR performed V(D)J alignment. Using edgeR on replicate PBMC samples, clonotypes were called vaccine-responding if FDR was below 0.01 and the log2 fold change was above 5 up to day 15. Each bulk clonotype received a CD4 or CD8 identity based on whether the sequenced CD4 or CD8 repertoire contained that clonotype at higher abundance. Through fastp at Q25 and MiXCR, TCRdb rebuilt clones from the public reads, retaining in-frame beta chains. Rows merge per CDR3 protein into single entries with the most common DNA and genes. The V and J calls and clone size are TCRdb's, not the authors'. A total of about 300,000 distinct CDR3 sequences appear in this sample, approximately 10% of them only once. The ten biggest clones cover over 3% of the sample.

The specimen was CD4+ T cells sorted from PBMCs, collected 5 days after the yellow fever booster vaccination. The origin of this receptor is a man between 18 and 29 years old who received the YFV17D yellow fever vaccine. The chain is made from TRBV28 and TRBJ1-1, and possibly TRBD1, on 6 matching bases. The bases read TGTGCCAGCCGCGCCGGGACAATGAACACTGAAGCTTTCTTT. It translates as CASRAGTMNTEAFF.